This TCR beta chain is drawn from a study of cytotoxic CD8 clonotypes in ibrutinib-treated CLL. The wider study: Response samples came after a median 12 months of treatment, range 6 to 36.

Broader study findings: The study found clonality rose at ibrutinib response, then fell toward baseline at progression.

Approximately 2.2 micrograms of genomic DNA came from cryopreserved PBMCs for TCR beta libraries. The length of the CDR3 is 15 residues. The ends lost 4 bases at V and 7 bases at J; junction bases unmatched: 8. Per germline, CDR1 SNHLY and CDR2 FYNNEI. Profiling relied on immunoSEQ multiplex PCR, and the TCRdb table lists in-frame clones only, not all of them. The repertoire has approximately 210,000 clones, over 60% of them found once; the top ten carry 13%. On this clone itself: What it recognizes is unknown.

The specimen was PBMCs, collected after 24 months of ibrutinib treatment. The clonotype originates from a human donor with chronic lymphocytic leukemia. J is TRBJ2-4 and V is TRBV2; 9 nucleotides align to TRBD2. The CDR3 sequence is CASSAIAGAVNIQYF. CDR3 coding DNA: TGTGCCAGCAGTGCTATAGCGGGAGCGGTGAACATTCAGTACTTC.